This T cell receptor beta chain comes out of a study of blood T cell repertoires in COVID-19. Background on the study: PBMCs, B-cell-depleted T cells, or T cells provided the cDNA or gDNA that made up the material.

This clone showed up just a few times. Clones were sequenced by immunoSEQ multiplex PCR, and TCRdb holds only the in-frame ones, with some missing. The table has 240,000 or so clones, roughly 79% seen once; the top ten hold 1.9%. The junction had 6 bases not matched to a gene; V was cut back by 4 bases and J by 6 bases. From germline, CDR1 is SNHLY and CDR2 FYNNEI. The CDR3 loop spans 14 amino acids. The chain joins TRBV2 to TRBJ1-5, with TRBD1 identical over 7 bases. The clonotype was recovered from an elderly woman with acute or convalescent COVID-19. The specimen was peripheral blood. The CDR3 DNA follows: TGTGCCAGCAGTGGACAGGGCGTAAGTCAGCCCCAGCATTTT. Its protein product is CASSGQGVSQPQHF.